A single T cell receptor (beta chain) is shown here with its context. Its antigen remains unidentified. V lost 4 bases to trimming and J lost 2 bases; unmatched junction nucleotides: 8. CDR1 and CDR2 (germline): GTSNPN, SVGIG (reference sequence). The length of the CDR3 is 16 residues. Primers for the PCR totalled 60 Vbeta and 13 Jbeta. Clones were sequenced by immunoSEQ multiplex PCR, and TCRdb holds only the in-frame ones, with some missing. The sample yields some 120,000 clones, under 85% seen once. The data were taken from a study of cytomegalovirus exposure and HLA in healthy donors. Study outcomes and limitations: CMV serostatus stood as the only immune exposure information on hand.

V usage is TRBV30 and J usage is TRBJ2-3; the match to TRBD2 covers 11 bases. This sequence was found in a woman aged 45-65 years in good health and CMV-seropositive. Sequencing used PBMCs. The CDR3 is CAWNEVAGGFTDTQYF. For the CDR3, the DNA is TGTGCCTGGAATGAGGTAGCGGGGGGGTTCACAGATACGCAGTATTTT.